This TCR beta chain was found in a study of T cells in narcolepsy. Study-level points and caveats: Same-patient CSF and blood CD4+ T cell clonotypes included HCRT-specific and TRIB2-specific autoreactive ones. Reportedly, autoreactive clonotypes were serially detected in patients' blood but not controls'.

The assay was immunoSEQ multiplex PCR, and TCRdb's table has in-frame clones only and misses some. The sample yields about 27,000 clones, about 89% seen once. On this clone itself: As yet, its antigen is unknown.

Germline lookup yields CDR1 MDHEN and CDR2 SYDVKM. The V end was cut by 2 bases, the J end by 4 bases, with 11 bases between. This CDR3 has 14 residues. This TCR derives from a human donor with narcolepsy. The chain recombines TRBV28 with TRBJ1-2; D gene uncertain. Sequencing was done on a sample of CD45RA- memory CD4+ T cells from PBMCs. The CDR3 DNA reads TGTGCCAGCAGTTTAAGGCGGGGTAGCTATGGCTACACCTTC. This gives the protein CASSLRRGSYGYTF.